This TCR beta chain was documented in a study of blood T cell repertoires in COVID-19 (dated by TCRdb to about 2020). Background on the whole study: Collaborator samples came from the United States, Italy and Spain and covered acute and convalescent phases of COVID-19. Where available, HLA class I and class II types were obtained from metadata supplied by the sample provider rather than from assay-based typing. Subjects who had been exposed to COVID-19, were actively infected with it, or had recovered from it provided the deeply sampled blood TCRbeta repertoires that made up the dataset. Nearly every sample came with metadata listing a de-identified subject ID, COVID-19 status, age in years and sex. The prospective study material was composed of cDNA or gDNA derived from T cells, B-cell-depleted T cells, or PBMCs. The samples were drawn from the first 160 participants of the ongoing ImmuneRACE study and from 1,254 subjects provided by 6 global collaborators. A freely available public database, intended as a resource for researchers studying the immune response to SARS-CoV-2, is where the repertoires were released. Broad study findings and their caveats: The quantity of clinical and demographic metadata differed by source and by participant and was supplied without curation.

Notes on this clone: The antigen it binds to is not known. It has no much larger one-base neighbor in the sample; base qualities were not kept.

As encoded in the germline V gene, CDR1 is SGDLS while CDR2 is YYNGEE. The CDR3, cysteine through phenylalanine, is 13 amino acids long. CDR3 DNA only is kept here, 39 bases in frame from base 1. Relative to germline, V is missing 0 bases and J is missing 6 bases, with 0 bases of the junction outside any gene match. TCRbeta CDR3 regions were amplified from genomic DNA by means of the immunoSEQ Assay, a bias-controlled multiplex PCR. Regarding the original processing steps: Nucleated cell counts per sample were estimated from amplification of reference gene primers within the assay. To quantify the absolute abundance of each unique TCRbeta CDR3 rearrangement, sequence reads were collapsed and filtered. For each sample, productive Simpson clonality was calculated as the square root of Simpson's diversity index over productive rearrangements. The table was pulled from immuneACCESS by TCRdb, which kept in-frame rearrangements only. Such tables lose some clones; where checked, under half of the loss comes from unresolved V genes, and the rest has no known cause. Clonal size and the V and J genes are those of that table, whereas D and trimming came from the DNA. The sample yields under 80,000 clones; more than 85% were counted once. The biggest ten clones account for roughly 3.9% of the sample.

Collaborating institutions collected whole blood in K2EDTA tubes following their own protocols. For TCRbeta analysis, collaborators shipped samples as frozen whole blood, isolated PBMCs, or DNA extracted from either of those sample types. The chain is encoded by TRBV9 joined to TRBJ2-4, and TRBD2 aligns with 7 junction nucleotides. The clonotype originates from a man in his sixties or seventies with active COVID-19. Sequences were obtained from peripheral blood. The sequenced DNA is TGTGCCAGCAGCGTAGCGGGGGGAAACATTCAGTACTTC. The encoded protein is CASSVAGGNIQYF.